This T cell receptor (beta chain) stems from a study of long-term antiretroviral therapy in people with HIV. Before they underwent DNA extraction, samples held about 0.95-10 million cryopreserved PBMC. V was shortened by 4 bases and J by 12 bases, with 19 bases between the two germline ends. The V gene's germline CDR1 is MNHEY and CDR2 SVGAGI. The CDR3 has 15 residues. Concerning this clone itself: Its antigen is unknown.

Study results and limitations: Although diversity increased after ART, it remained lower than in transplant donor controls. Repertoires in HIV (unlike those of controls) had narrower CDR3 length ranges.

Investigators performed immunoSEQ version v3.0 at survey level. Using immunoSEQ multiplex PCR, the repertoire was profiled, and TCRdb retains in-frame clones only, with some absent. Found here are approximately 19,000 clones, 65% to 85% of them singletons; the top ten hold roughly 10%. The sample here was unsorted PBMCs, taken 2.3 years after starting antiretroviral therapy. The V call is TRBV6-5, the J call TRBJ1-6; D is unclear. The clonotype originates from a woman aged 40 to 50 with HIV. CDR3: CASSSWTVSPIPLHF. The CDR3 DNA reads as TGTGCCAGCAGTTCGTGGACGGTTTCCCCGATACCCCTCCACTTT.